This T cell receptor (beta chain) was observed in a study of OX40 agonist ivuxolimab in advanced cancers. Context from the whole study: The costimulatory receptor OX40 (CD134) was targeted by ivuxolimab, a fully human IgG2 agonistic monoclonal antibody. Intravenous ivuxolimab was administered to patients every 2 weeks at six dose levels: 0.01, 0.1, 0.3, 1.5, 3 and 10 mg/kg. Of the roughly 54 patients in dose escalation, about 20 had hepatocellular carcinoma, about 15 had melanoma, 9 had renal cell carcinoma and 9 had head and neck cancer. A male proportion of 70% to 90% and a mean age of approximately 60 years, ranging from roughly 23 to 85, were recorded for the dose-escalation cohort. Patients were allowed to have had prior anti-PD-1, anti-PD-L1 or anti-CTLA-4 therapy, and around 43% of the dose-escalation patients had been treated with checkpoint inhibitors. Partial responses were achieved by three dose-escalation patients, of whom one had hepatocellular carcinoma and two had cutaneous melanoma. Peripheral TCRbeta sequencing was intended to test whether TCR sequence diversity was altered and clonal T-cell expansion was caused by ivuxolimab. The paper covers the monotherapy dose-escalation part of the phase I ivuxolimab trial, which included N ≈ 54 patients.

Notes on this clone: No antigen is known for it. Base quality data are lacking; no much larger clone is found one base away.

General study outcomes and caveats: In the 0.1-3.0 mg/kg groups, partial responders were among the patients with the lowest normalized peripheral clonal expansion, particularly in CD8+ T cells. The antigen specificity of the peripheral T cells that underwent clonal expansion was not determined. After ivuxolimab, more expanded clones were found on average in CD8+ T cells than in CD4+ T cells. Low levels of normalized T-cell clonal expansion were also seen in some nonresponding patients. At doses of 0.1 to 3.0 mg/kg, clonal expansion of both CD4+ and CD8+ blood T cells was observed from baseline to week 6.

For sequencing of the TCRbeta CDR3 region, genomic DNA was extracted from the sorted cells. The immunoSEQ Assay was used to sequence the TCRbeta CDR3 regions. Imported from immuneACCESS, the table was reduced by TCRdb to in-frame sequences with V and J called. These copies leave out some clones; in studies compared against another copy, an unresolved V gene accounts for under half, and the cause of the remainder is not known. Across this sample there are 70,000 or so clones, with 70% to 90% seen only once. Around 2% of the sample lies in the top ten. The trial excluded patients who had a history of autoimmune disease or who were on systemic immunosuppression. Peripheral blood for TCR sequencing was drawn from every dose cohort at baseline, at cycle 4 day 1 and at cycle 7 day 1. The samples were taken from a phase I, first-in-human, multicenter, open-label dose-escalation trial of ivuxolimab. Adults with locally advanced or metastatic melanoma, renal cell carcinoma, hepatocellular carcinoma or head and neck squamous cell carcinoma were enrolled in the trial. Before TCR sequencing, CD4+ T cells and CD8+ T cells were sorted from peripheral blood as separate populations.

This sequence was found in an adult with an advanced solid tumor such as melanoma, head and neck, liver or kidney cancer. The sample was CD4+ or CD8+ T cells sorted from blood, taken in a trial of the OX40 agonist ivuxolimab.

CDR3 sequence: CASSPQGPGTEAFF. The DNA sequence follows: TGTGCCAGCTCACCACAGGGGCCTGGCACTGAAGCTTTCTTT. The chain employs TRBV18 and TRBJ1-1, and TRBD1 may be the D gene, going by 5 matching bases. V loses 1 base, J loses 4 bases, and the germline ends lie 10 bases apart. The CDR3 holds 14 amino acids from the cysteine to the phenylalanine. The entry retains the CDR3 DNA only, 42 bases that are in frame from base 1. The germline V gene encodes CDR1 KGHSH and CDR2 LQKENI.